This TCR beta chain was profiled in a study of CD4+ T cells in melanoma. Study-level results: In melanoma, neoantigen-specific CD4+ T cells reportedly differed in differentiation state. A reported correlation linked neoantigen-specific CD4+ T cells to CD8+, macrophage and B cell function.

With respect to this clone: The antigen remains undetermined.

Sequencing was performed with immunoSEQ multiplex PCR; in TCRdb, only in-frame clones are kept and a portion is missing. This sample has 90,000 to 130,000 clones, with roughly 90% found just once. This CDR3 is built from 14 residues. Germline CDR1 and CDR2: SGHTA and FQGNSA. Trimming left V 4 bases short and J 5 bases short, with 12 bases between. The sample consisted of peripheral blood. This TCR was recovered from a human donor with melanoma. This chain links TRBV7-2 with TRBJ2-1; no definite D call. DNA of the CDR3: TGTGCCAGCAGCTCTAGACCCAGACACAATGAGCAGTTCTTC. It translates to CASSSRPRHNEQFF.